These 23 T cell receptor beta chains came from one sample sequenced in a study of beta chain features in type 1 diabetes. Study-level points and caveats: Among patients with Type 1 diabetes, TCRB CDR3s were moderately but significantly shorter in every one of the four CD4+ subsets.

Every isolated RNA sample was fully reverse transcribed, so sequencing captured expressed TCRB transcripts. TCRdb's table, derived via immunoSEQ multiplex PCR, lists solely in-frame clones and lacks some. Of about 160,000 clones listed, approximately 8.1% were seen once; the top ten hold roughly 0.5%. Antigens for these TCRs are unknown. The sequencing sample was made of central memory CD4+ T cells from blood. The receptor set was obtained from a man in his late teens or twenties with type 1 diabetes.

This clone was counted a few times. The V call is TRBV5-1, the J call TRBJ2-2, with TRBD1 identical over 8 bases. CDR1 SGHRS and CDR2 YFSETQ come from the germline V gene. Losses at the gene ends were 7 bases for V and 4 bases for J; bases not matched to a gene: 9. CDR3 size: 15 residues. The DNA for the CDR3 is TGCGCCAGCTCCCTCCAGGGGGCGGCCACCGGGGAGCTGTTTTTT. Encoded protein: CASSLQGAATGELFF.

V gene TRBV10-3 combines with J gene TRBJ1-1; 10 nucleotides agree with TRBD1. Unmatched junction bases numbered 6, after V lost 7 bases and J lost 4 bases. Germline V CDR1 and CDR2: ENHRY, SYGVKD. The CDR3 contains 14 residues. CDR3 in DNA: TGTGCCATCAAGCCGGGACAGGGGTCCACTGAAGCTTTCTTT. Its translation: CAIKPGQGSTEAFF.

About this clone: At the DNA level, this CDR3 is encoded by other sequences in the same sample as well. The chain employs TRBV7-2 and TRBJ2-7, with 7 positions matching TRBD2. CDR1 is SGHTA and CDR2 is FQGNSA in the germline V gene. CDR3 length equals 14 residues. V shed 4 bases, J shed 3 bases, and the junction held 6 bases outside the gene matches. CDR3 DNA sequence: TGTGCCAGCAGCTCCGGACTAGGTTACTACGAGCAGTACTTC. It specifies CASSSGLGYYEQYF.

This clone was seen a handful of times. V gene TRBV7-2 combines with J gene TRBJ2-2, with D perhaps TRBD2 (5 bases). CDR1 is SGHTA and CDR2 is FQGNSA in the germline V gene. Between the trimmed V and J ends, which lost 5 bases and 4 bases, there was a span of 17 bases. The CDR3 is made up of 16 amino acids. CDR3 bases: TGTGCCAGCAGCGTGGCGATGGGAGTAGTCACCGGGGAGCTGTTTTTT. Amino acid sequence: CASSVAMGVVTGELFF.

This clone was detected a few times. The chain uses TRBV4-2 and TRBJ2-7; 7 bases match TRBD1. Germline V lookup: CDR1 LGHNA, CDR2 YNFKEQ. V was clipped by 1 base and J by 3 bases; unmatched bases: 9. CDR3 length equals 16 residues. Written as DNA, the CDR3 is TGTGCCAGCAGCCAAGGAGACAGGGAGAAAATCTACGAGCAGTACTTC. Its protein product is CASSQGDREKIYEQYF.

As regards this clone: A much bigger clone sits one base away, suggesting this may be a read error. This sample includes further DNA sequences coding for the same CDR3. V usage is TRBV5-1 and J usage is TRBJ2-1, with D possibly TRBD1 on 6 matching bases. The CDR3 extends over 13 amino acids. Germline V lookup: CDR1 SGHRS, CDR2 YFSETQ. Trimming left V 3 bases short and J 4 bases short, with 8 bases between. In DNA form, the CDR3 reads TGCGCCAGCAGCTCCCAGGGGTACAATGAGCAGTTCTTC. Its protein is CASSSQGYNEQFF.

This clone turned up a few times. The chain combines TRBV6-5 with TRBJ1-4; a possible D gene is TRBD1 (6 bases). Germline assignment: CDR1 MNHEY and CDR2 SVGAGI. Trimming removed 7 bases at V and 8 bases at J, with 17 bases between. The CDR3 is made up of 14 amino acids. CDR3 protein: CASTTGFQAEKLFF. The CDR3 DNA follows: TGTGCCAGCACTACAGGGTTCCAGGCGGAAAAACTGTTTTTT.

The genes are TRBV11-2 and TRBJ2-2; 8 positions agree with TRBD2. The CDR3 runs to 17 residues. V trimming: 7 bases; J trimming: 8 bases; junction bases outside the gene matches: 18. Germline loops: CDR1 SGHAT, CDR2 FQNNGV. The CDR3 nucleotides read TGTGCCAGCACCCGTCGGGGTGTTGTCGGGGGGGCAGGGGAGCTGTTTTTT. It codes for CASTRRGVVGGAGELFF.

The J gene is TRBJ2-1, the V gene TRBV10-2; 11 bases are a match to TRBD2. The CDR3 runs to 15 residues. With V trimmed by 7 bases and J by 10 bases, 12 bases remained unmatched. Germline V gene data show CDR1 as WSHSY and CDR2 as SAAADI. This CDR3 reads CASTAGTSGPREQFF. The CDR3 DNA sequence: TGCGCCAGCACCGCCGGGACTAGCGGCCCTAGAGAGCAGTTCTTC.

In its sample, this clone was seen many times. The V gene is TRBV7-9, the J gene TRBJ1-2; 8 bases map to TRBD1. With 5 bases clipped from V and 4 bases from J, the junction kept 3 bases outside the gene matches. The CDR3 is 13 residues long. Germline V lookup: CDR1 SEHNR, CDR2 FQNEAQ (reference sequence). The CDR3 loop reads CASSLDRGYGYTF. As DNA, the CDR3 is TGTGCCAGCAGCCTTGACAGGGGCTATGGCTACACCTTC.

The chain carries TRBV4-1 and TRBJ1-1; 10 bases map to TRBD1. The V gene end was trimmed by 0 bases and the J gene end by 6 bases; junction bases not matched to a gene: 10. Germline CDR1 and CDR2: MGHRA and YSYEKL. CDR3 length equals 17 residues. The CDR3 loop is CASSQDTADRGSPEAFF. CDR3 DNA: TGCGCCAGCAGCCAAGATACCGCGGACAGGGGGAGCCCTGAAGCTTTCTTT.

The sample holds a few counts of this clone. The rearrangement uses TRBV18 and TRBJ1-1; TRBD1 matches 9 bases. V shed 8 bases and J 1 base; nucleotides not matched to a gene: 2. Germline assignment: CDR1 KGHSH and CDR2 LQKENI. This CDR3 region has 13 residues. The CDR3 DNA is TGTGCCAGCGAACAGGGGGCGAACACTGAAGCTTTCTTT. It is translated as CASEQGANTEAFF. The variable domain in full, completed from reference TRBV18 and TRBJ1-1, reads NAGVMQNPRHLVRRRGQEARLRCSPMKGHSHVYWYRQLPEEGLKFMVYLQKENIIDESGMPKERFSAEFPKEGPSILRIQQVVRGDSAAYFCASEQGANTEAFFGQGTRLTVV.

The rearrangement joins TRBV10-3 to TRBJ2-7, with 7 bases lining up with TRBD2. V trimming: 3 bases; J trimming: 3 bases; junction bases outside the gene matches: 8. In germline, CDR1 is ENHRY, CDR2 SYGVKD. CDR3 size: 15 residues. The CDR3 reads CAISDASGLIYEQYF. The DNA of the CDR3 is TGTGCCATCAGTGATGCTAGCGGACTAATCTACGAGCAGTACTTC.

This clone was seen only a few times. The gene calls are TRBV28 and TRBJ2-5, with 11 bases aligning to TRBD1. This CDR3 has 19 amino acids. J gave up 0 bases and V 5 bases, and 14 bases lay outside the gene matches. Germline V gene sequence: CDR1 MDHEN, CDR2 SYDVKM. The CDR3 loop reads CASSLGTGGSGLYQETQYF. The CDR3 DNA sequence: TGTGCCAGCAGTCTAGGGACAGGGGGTAGCGGGCTGTACCAAGAGACCCAGTACTTC.

This clone was detected ten times or more. The chain is built from TRBV30 and TRBJ2-1; D may be TRBD2 (6 bases). V lost 5 bases to trimming and J lost 9 bases, with 11 bases between them. The CDR3 has 11 residues. Germline-derived CDR1 and CDR2 are GTSNPN and SVGIG (reference sequence). As DNA, the CDR3 is TGTGCCTGGCAACTAGCTATTGAGCAGTTCTTC. It yields the protein CAWQLAIEQFF.

This clone was picked up a small number of times. The rearrangement links TRBV2 to TRBJ2-1; 10 bases map to TRBD2. The CDR3 spans 14 residues. CDR1 and CDR2 from the germline V gene are SNHLY and FYNNEI. J was trimmed by 4 bases and V by 5 bases; bases with no gene match: 2. The CDR3 nucleotides read TGTGCCAGCAGTCGGACTAGCGGTTACAATGAGCAGTTCTTC. This sequence encodes CASSRTSGYNEQFF.

This clone was observed a handful of times. Other DNA sequences in this specimen translate into the identical CDR3. The V call is TRBV7-2, the J call TRBJ2-1; D is perhaps TRBD1 (5 bases). This CDR3 contains 13 residues. CDR1 and CDR2 from the germline V gene are SGHTA and FQGNSA. V gave up 5 bases and J gave up 7 bases, with 12 bases separating them. The CDR3 bases are TGTGCCAGCAGCCTACCAGGGAAGAATGAGCAGTTCTTC. Translated, it gives CASSLPGKNEQFF.

The rearrangement uses TRBV6-1 and TRBJ2-5, with 8 bases aligning to TRBD1. J was trimmed by 3 bases and V by 6 bases; bases with no gene match: 9. The CDR3 is made up of 15 amino acids. Per the germline V gene, CDR1 is MNHNS and CDR2 is SASEGT. The CDR3 is CASRADRAWKETQYF. The CDR3 DNA is TGTGCCAGCAGGGCGGACAGGGCTTGGAAAGAGACCCAGTACTTC.

The chain combines TRBV11-1 with TRBJ2-3; 9 bases are a match to TRBD2. With 2 bases clipped from V and 4 bases from J, the junction kept 10 bases outside the gene matches. CDR1 and CDR2 from the germline V gene are SGHAT and FQDESV (reference sequence). This CDR3 has 17 amino acids. The chain's CDR3 is CASSLTVNSGGADTQYF. The CDR3 DNA follows: TGTGCCAGCAGCTTAACCGTGAATAGCGGGGGCGCAGATACGCAGTATTTT.

This clone appeared a few times. The chain has TRBV11-2 and TRBJ2-7; D is unclear. The CDR3 runs 13 residues. CDR1 SGHAT and CDR2 FQNNGV come from the germline V gene. Trimming removed 7 bases at V and 6 bases at J, with 16 bases between. CDR3 sequence: CASTLTLSGEQYF. In nucleotides, the CDR3 is TGTGCCAGCACCCTTACCTTGTCGGGCGAGCAGTACTTC.

This clone has more than one count but fewer than ten. The V and J genes are TRBV6-6 and TRBJ2-5; a possible D gene is TRBD1 (5 bases). CDR1 and CDR2 from the germline V gene are MNHNY and SVGAGI (reference sequence). V lost 7 bases, J lost 1 base, and 10 bases lay in between. The CDR3 is made up of 13 amino acids. Here the CDR3 DNA reads TGTGCCAGCACCTTACAGGCCCAAGAGACCCAGTACTTC. This sequence encodes CASTLQAQETQYF.

This clone was counted between two and nine times. V usage is TRBV5-4 and J usage is TRBJ1-5; maybe TRBD1 (6 bases). Germline V gene lookup returns CDR1 SGHNT and CDR2 YYREEE (reference sequence). The V and J ends lost 3 bases and 1 base respectively, with 14 bases between them. The CDR3 runs to 16 residues. CDR3 nucleotides: TGTGCCAGCAGCTCGGGAGGGGGTGGAAGCAATCAGCCCCAGCATTTT. Its protein product is CASSSGGGGSNQPQHF.

V is TRBV2 and J is TRBJ1-5; TRBD1 matches at 7 bases. CDR1 and CDR2 (germline): SNHLY, FYNNEI. After removal of 2 bases from V and 6 bases from J, the junction contained 10 bases not matched to a gene. The CDR3 sequence is 16 residues long. The DNA of the CDR3 is TGTGCCAGCAGTGAATTTAGGGGGCATGATGGTCAGCCCCAGCATTTT. It yields the protein CASSEFRGHDGQPQHF.